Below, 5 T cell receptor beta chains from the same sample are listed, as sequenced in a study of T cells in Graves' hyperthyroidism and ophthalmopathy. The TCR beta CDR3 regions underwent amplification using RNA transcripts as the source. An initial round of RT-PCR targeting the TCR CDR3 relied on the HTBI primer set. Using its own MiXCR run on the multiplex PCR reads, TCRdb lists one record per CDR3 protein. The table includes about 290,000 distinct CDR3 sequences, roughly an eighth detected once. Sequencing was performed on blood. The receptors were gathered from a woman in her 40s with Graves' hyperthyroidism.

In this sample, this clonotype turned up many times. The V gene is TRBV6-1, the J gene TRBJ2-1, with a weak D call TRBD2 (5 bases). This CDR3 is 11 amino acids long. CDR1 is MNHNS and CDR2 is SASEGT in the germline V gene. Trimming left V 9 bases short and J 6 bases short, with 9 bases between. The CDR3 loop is CASARGNEQFF. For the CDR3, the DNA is TGTGCCAGTGCCCGGGGCAATGAGCAGTTCTTC.

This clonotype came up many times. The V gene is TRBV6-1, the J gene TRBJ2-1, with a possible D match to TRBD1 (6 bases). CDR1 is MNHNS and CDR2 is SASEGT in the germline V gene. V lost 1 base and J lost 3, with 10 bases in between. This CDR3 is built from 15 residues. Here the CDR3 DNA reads TGTGCCAGCAGTGAAGGCAGGGGCCTCTACAATGAGCAGTTCTTC. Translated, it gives CASSEGRGLYNEQFF.

CDR3 loop: CASSPNPGLNQPQHF. CDR3 bases: TGTGCCAGCAGCCCTAACCCGGGACTCAATCAGCCCCAGCATTTT. V is TRBV5-8 and J is TRBJ1-5; possible D gene TRBD1, 5 bases. CDR1 and CDR2 from the germline V gene are SGHTS and YDEGEE. V lost 4 bases and J lost 3, with 14 bases in between. The CDR3 is 15 residues long. Full variable domain (outside the CDR3, taken from reference TRBV5-8 and TRBJ1-5): EAGVTQSPTHLIKTRGQQATLRCSPISGHTSVYWYQQALGLGLQFLLWYDEGEERNRGNFPPRFSGRQFPNYSSELNVNALELEDSALYLCASSPNPGLNQPQHFGDGTRLSIL.

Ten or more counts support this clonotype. The CDR3 loop is CASSLGDTDTQYF. CDR3 nucleotide sequence: TGTGCCAGCAGCTTGGGGGACACAGATACGCAGTATTTT. The V and J genes are TRBV7-6 and TRBJ2-3, with D possibly being TRBD1 or TRBD2 (5 bases each). The CDR3 is 13 residues long. Germline lookup yields CDR1 SGHVS and CDR2 FNYEAQ. Trimming took 3 bases from V and 2 from J, leaving 6 bases between them.

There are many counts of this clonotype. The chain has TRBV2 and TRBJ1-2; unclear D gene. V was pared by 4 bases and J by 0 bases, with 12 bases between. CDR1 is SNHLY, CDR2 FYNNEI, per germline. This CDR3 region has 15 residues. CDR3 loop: CASSVRQVANYGYTF. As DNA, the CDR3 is TGTGCCAGCAGTGTAAGGCAGGTCGCTAACTATGGCTACACCTTC.